The entry below gives a single T cell receptor (beta chain) sequence along with its context. Some clones are missing from TCRdb's copy, which holds only in-frame ones; the method was immunoSEQ multiplex PCR. The sample shows 250,000 to 300,000 clones, about 89% of them seen only once. These data come from a study of blood T cell repertoires in COVID-19. Germline CDR1 reads GTSNPN; CDR2 reads SVGIG (reference sequence). The CDR3 has 16 amino acids. Unmatched junction bases numbered 7, after V lost 0 bases and J lost 2 bases. The receptor comes from a man in his forties with acute or convalescent COVID-19. Sequencing was carried out using peripheral blood. This chain uses TRBV30 with TRBJ2-4, with TRBD1 identical over 7 bases. The CDR3 nucleotides read TGTGCCTGGAGTGTACAAGGGGGCGCGACCAAAAACATTCAGTACTTC. Its translation is CAWSVQGGATKNIQYF.